The source of this T cell receptor beta chain is a study of cytomegalovirus exposure and HLA in healthy donors. Study-level information: The same platform used for the roughly 600 first-cohort repertoires was also used for the roughly 120 validation repertoires, as a later analysis reported. Findings and limits, study-wide: A subsequent analysis found that TCR clusters from the first cohort also tended to co-occur in the roughly 120 validation repertoires, with about 93% of cluster scores above 0. The investigators catalogued some 150 TCR beta chains as cytomegalovirus-associated. In vitro experiments confirmed that a few CMV-associated chains were specific for CMV antigens.

Of note for this clone: Its antigen is unidentified.

Clones were read by immunoSEQ multiplex PCR, and TCRdb kept only the in-frame ones, dropping some. Of fewer than 150,000 clones in the sample, almost 90% are singletons; the top ten hold 7.9%. Material for sequencing was PBMCs. The receptor's source is a woman younger than 30 in good health and CMV-seropositive.

The CDR3 spells CSVLQGWEETQYF. In nucleotides, the CDR3 is TGCAGCGTCCTACAGGGTTGGGAGGAGACCCAGTACTTC. This chain uses TRBV29-1 with TRBJ2-5; a weak D match, TRBD1 (6 bases). In germline, CDR1 is SQVTM, CDR2 ANQGSEA. V was clipped by 6 bases and J by 5 bases, with 16 bases between them. The CDR3 extends over 13 amino acids.